Presented here are 21 T cell receptor beta chains from one specimen sequenced in a study of vaccination effects on CD4 cells after COVID-19 (dated by TCRdb to between 2021 and 2024). These TCRs' antigens remain unknown. The library was prepared using the immunoSEQ multiplex PCR assay. Drawn from immuneACCESS, this table holds only the in-frame rearrangements with V and J called that TCRdb kept. Clones are partly lost; checked studies trace under half to an unresolved V gene and leave the rest unexplained. In this sample the table shows under 20,000 clones, 74% of which occur a single time. Of the sample, approximately 22% is held by the ten largest clones. In the ViraFEST assay, PBMC were stimulated with viral peptide pools, and antigen-specific CD4+ T cell clonotypes were then identified by expansion using TCR sequencing. After approximately eleven days of culture, CD4+ T cells were isolated with the EasySep CD4+ T cell isolation kit. PCR-confirmed SARS-CoV-2 infection had occurred in convalescent patients between March and December 2020, before the Alpha, Beta and Delta variants emerged in the United States. Each participant got two doses of an mRNA SARS-CoV-2 vaccine, either BNT162b2 or mRNA-1273.

The sequences come from CD4+ T cells from PBMCs cultured with SARS-CoV-2 spike peptides, collected after COVID-19 vaccination. The cell subset or site label on this specimen signifies: SARS-CoV-2 spike overlapping peptide pool stimulation. Receptor source: a human donor who had a prior SARS-CoV-2 infection.

Judged by abundance, this clone is large. Within the sample, other DNA sequences also encode this same CDR3. This chain links TRBV6-5 with TRBJ2-7; 8 nucleotides match TRBD2. This CDR3 comprises 15 residues. The germline CDR1 and CDR2 sequences are MNHEY and SVGAGI. Germline trimming cut 0 bases from V and 1 base from J; bases unmatched to any gene: 2. The CDR3 sequence: CASSYSSGGSYEQYF. CDR3 bases: TGTGCCAGCAGTTACTCGAGCGGGGGATCCTACGAGCAGTACTTC.

V usage is TRBV6-6 and J usage is TRBJ1-3; no clear D. Per the germline V gene, CDR1 is MNHNY and CDR2 is SVGAGI (reference sequence). The V gene lost 6 bases and the J gene lost 4 bases, with 16 bases spanning the gap. CDR3 size: 15 residues. The CDR3 sequence is CASSGTQTSGNTIYF. Written as DNA, the CDR3 is TGTGCCAGCAGCGGAACACAAACGTCCGGAAACACCATATATTTT.

The CDR3 spells CASSVREYYGYTF. The CDR3 DNA follows: TGTGCCAGCAGCGTTCGGGAGTACTATGGCTACACCTTC. The chain combines TRBV9 with TRBJ1-2; D not certain. Germline CDR1 SGDLS, CDR2 YYNGEE. The length of the CDR3 is 13 residues. V shed 2 bases and J shed 3 bases, with 8 bases lying between them. Complete variable domain (other parts from reference TRBV9 and TRBJ1-2): DSGVTQTPKHLITATGQRVTLRCSPRSGDLSVYWYQQSLDQGLQFLIQYYNGEERAKGNILERFSAQQFPDLHSELNLSSLELGDSALYFCASSVREYYGYTFGSGTRLTVV.

This chain joins TRBV19 and TRBJ2-3; a possible D gene is TRBD2 (5 bases). Germline lookup yields CDR1 LNHDA and CDR2 SQIVND (reference sequence). The V end was cut by 11 bases, the J end by 1 base, with 13 bases between. The CDR3 contains 13 residues. DNA for the CDR3: TGTGCCTTGGGCGTCGGGGGCACAGATACGCAGTATTTT. Protein sequence: CALGVGGTDTQYF.

This chain connects TRBV7-3 to TRBJ2-2; either TRBD1 or TRBD2 may supply D (5 bases each). Between the trimmed V and J ends, which lost 7 bases and 1 base, there was a span of 13 bases. The CDR3 is 15 amino acids. Per the germline V gene, CDR1 is SGHTA and CDR2 is FQGTGA. CDR3: CASTPGPGNTGELFF. The CDR3 DNA is TGTGCCAGCACCCCGGGACCGGGGAACACCGGGGAGCTGTTTTTT.

CDR3 sequence reads: CASSPSFGGGYTF. CDR3 sequence (DNA): TGTGCCAGCAGCCCCTCCTTCGGGGGAGGCTACACCTTC. The chain joins TRBV3-1 (or the pseudogene TRBV3-2) to TRBJ1-2; TRBD1 might be the D (5 bases). CDR3 size: 13 residues. Germline V CDR1 and CDR2: LGHDT, YNNKEL (reference sequence). With 4 bases removed from V and 8 bases from J, the gap between germline ends came to 14 bases.

This clone was detected only once. The V gene is TRBV4-2, the J gene TRBJ2-1; 8 positions match TRBD2. V was clipped by 0 bases and J by 5 bases; unmatched bases: 3. Germline values: CDR1 LGHNA, CDR2 YNFKEQ. The CDR3 is made up of 15 amino acids. The CDR3 sequence: CASSQEIAGHNEQFF. The CDR3 DNA reads as TGTGCCAGCAGCCAAGAGATAGCGGGGCACAATGAGCAGTTCTTC.

V and J are TRBV18 and TRBJ2-4, with 9 bases aligning to TRBD1. The V and J ends lost 0 bases and 6 bases, in that order; junction bases with no gene match: 6. From germline, CDR1 is KGHSH and CDR2 LQKENI. The CDR3 totals 16 residues. The CDR3: CASSPPGGTGPNIQYF. As DNA, the CDR3 is TGTGCCAGCTCACCACCTGGAGGGACAGGGCCAAACATTCAGTACTTC.

This sequence joins TRBV6-5 and TRBJ2-3, with 8 bases fitting TRBD2. V gave up 5 bases and J gave up 5 bases; unmatched junction bases: 6. The germline CDR1 and CDR2 sequences are MNHEY and SVGAGI. This CDR3 is built from 14 residues. CDR3 sequence: CASSLAGWGDTQYF. CDR3 nucleotide sequence: TGTGCCAGCAGTCTAGCGGGTTGGGGAGATACGCAGTATTTT.

V usage is TRBV5-8 and J usage is TRBJ1-2; D gene uncertain. Germline CDR1 is SGHTS and CDR2 is YDEGEE. This CDR3 spans 12 amino acids. Trimming removed 2 bases from V and 5 bases from J, with 7 bases in between. The CDR3, as DNA: TGTGCCAGCAGCTTAGCAGGTTATGGCTACACCTTC. Translating gives CASSLAGYGYTF.

The chain carries TRBV11-1 and TRBJ1-2, with a tentative D call TRBD1 (5 bases). The germline V gene has CDR1 SGHAT and CDR2 FQDESV (reference sequence). V was cut by 2 bases and J by 4 bases, with 8 bases left in between. This CDR3 contains 13 residues. CDR3 nucleotide sequence: TGTGCCAGCAGCTTAAGTGGGGCCTATGGCTACACCTTC. Translation gives CASSLSGAYGYTF.

The V call is TRBV2, the J call TRBJ1-5; weak D call: TRBD1 (5 bases). Per germline, CDR1 SNHLY and CDR2 FYNNEI. V dropped 1 base and J dropped 5 bases, with 6 bases sitting between them. The CDR3 contains 13 residues. The CDR3 loop reads CASSEEGYQPQHF. The CDR3 DNA follows: TGTGCCAGCAGTGAAGAGGGGTATCAGCCCCAGCATTTT. Full variable domain (rest looked up from reference TRBV2 and TRBJ1-5): EPEVTQTPSHQVTQMGQEVILRCVPISNHLYFYWYRQILGQKVEFLVSFYNNEISEKSEIFDDQFSVERPDGSNFTLKIRSTKLEDSAMYFCASSEEGYQPQHFGDGTRLSIL.

The chain uses TRBV2 and TRBJ2-7; 7 bases line up with TRBD1. This CDR3 has 17 residues. The trim removed 1 base at V and 6 bases at J, leaving 15 bases unmatched. Germline V gene sequence: CDR1 SNHLY, CDR2 FYNNEI. The CDR3: CASSEVKASRGRVEQYF. The CDR3 region has the DNA TGTGCCAGCAGTGAAGTCAAGGCGAGTAGGGGGCGGGTCGAGCAGTACTTC.

The chain combines TRBV4-2 with TRBJ2-1; 7 bases fit TRBD2. The length of the CDR3 is 15 residues. V shed 1 base, J shed 7 bases, and the junction held 7 bases outside the gene matches. Germline V gives CDR1 LGHNA, CDR2 YNFKEQ. The CDR3 protein is CASSQGETSSNEQFF. The CDR3 DNA sequence: TGTGCCAGCAGCCAAGGAGAGACTAGCTCAAATGAGCAGTTCTTC.

This sequence joins TRBV10-3 and TRBJ2-2; 7 bases map to TRBD2. CDR1 is ENHRY, CDR2 SYGVKD, per germline. The CDR3 is 16 residues long. Trimming took 0 bases from V and 3 from J; bases not matched to a gene: 4. The CDR3 reads CAISESPGGDTGELFF. Written as DNA, the CDR3 is TGTGCCATCAGTGAGTCTCCGGGAGGAGACACCGGGGAGCTGTTTTTT.

CDR3 loop: CATSRGLPGELFF. CDR3 DNA: TGTGCCACCAGCAGAGGACTACCTGGGGAACTGTTTTTT. The J gene is TRBJ1-4, the V gene TRBV15, with D unclear. Per the germline V gene, CDR1 is LNHNV and CDR2 is YYDKDF (reference sequence). The CDR3 runs 13 residues. V dropped 1 base and J dropped 12 bases, with 12 bases sitting between them.

This clone was detected only a few times. The V and J genes are TRBV2 and TRBJ2-5; tentatively, D is TRBD1 (6 bases). Trimming shortened V by 6 bases and J by 2 bases, and 13 bases separated the two germline ends. CDR1 is SNHLY and CDR2 is FYNNEI in the germline V gene. The length of the CDR3 is 14 residues. The DNA of the CDR3 is TGTGCCAGCAGAAACAGGGACCGGCAAGAGACCCAGTACTTC. It is translated as CASRNRDRQETQYF.

CDR3 DNA: TGCGCCAGCAGCCAATGGGGGTGGGGTCGTAATGAAAAACTGTTTTTT. It is translated as CASSQWGWGRNEKLFF. The rearrangement uses TRBV4-1 and TRBJ1-4; TRBD1 is a possible D gene (5 bases). Trimming removed 2 bases from V and 4 bases from J, with 14 bases in between. CDR1 is MGHRA, CDR2 YSYEKL, per germline. This CDR3 region has 16 residues.

Of note for this clone: Mismatch with germline at one junction end may stem from a read error. This sequence joins TRBV5-6 and TRBJ2-3, with 11 bases matching TRBD2. Per germline, CDR1 SGHDT and CDR2 YYEEEE. This CDR3 has 15 amino acids. As DNA, the CDR3 is TGTGCCAGCAGCTCCGGGACTAGCGGCACAAATACGCAGTATTTT. It yields the protein CASSSGTSGTNTQYF.

The chain employs TRBV11-3 and TRBJ2-7; 7 bases align to TRBD1. The V segment lost 2 bases and the J segment 0 bases; nucleotides outside the gene matches: 7. This CDR3 comprises 16 residues. Germline values: CDR1 SGHNT, CDR2 YENEEA. The CDR3 nucleotides read TGTGCCAGCAGCTTATCCCTAGGGGGCGACTCCTACGAGCAGTACTTC. Protein sequence: CASSLSLGGDSYEQYF.

In its sample, this clone was seen a few times. The chain combines TRBV24-1 with TRBJ2-2; 9 bases match TRBD1. Germline CDR1 is KGHDR and CDR2 is SFDVKD. After removal of 3 bases from V and 4 bases from J, the junction contained 5 bases not matched to a gene. The CDR3 sequence is 16 residues long. CDR3 DNA sequence: TGTGCCACCAGTGATGGGGACAGGGTGGGCACCGGGGAGCTGTTTTTT. Amino acids: CATSDGDRVGTGELFF.